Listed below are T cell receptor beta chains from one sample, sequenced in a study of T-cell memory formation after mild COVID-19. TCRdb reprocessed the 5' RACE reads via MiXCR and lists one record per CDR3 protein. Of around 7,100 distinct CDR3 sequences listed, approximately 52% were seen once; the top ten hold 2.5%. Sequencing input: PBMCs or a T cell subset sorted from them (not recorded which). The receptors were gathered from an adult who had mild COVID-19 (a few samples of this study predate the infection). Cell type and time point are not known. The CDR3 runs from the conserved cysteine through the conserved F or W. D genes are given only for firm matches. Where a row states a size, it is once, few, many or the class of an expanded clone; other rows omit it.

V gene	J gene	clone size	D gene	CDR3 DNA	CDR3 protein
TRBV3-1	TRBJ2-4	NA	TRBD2	TGTGCCAGCTCGTCCCCTAGCGGGGGCCTGCCGCTCAAAAACATTCAGTACTTC	CASSSPSGGLPLKNIQYF
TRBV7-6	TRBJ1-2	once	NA	TGTGCCAGCAGCCAGCAGACTGGTTATGGCTACACCTTC	CASSQQTGYGYTF
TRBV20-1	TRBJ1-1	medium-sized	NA	TGCAGTGCCCTTAAGTTGGTAGCTTTCTTT	CSALKLVAFF
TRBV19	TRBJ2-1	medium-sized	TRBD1	TGTGCCAGTAGAGGACAGGGTATGGTGAATGAGCAGTTCTTC	CASRGQGMVNEQFF
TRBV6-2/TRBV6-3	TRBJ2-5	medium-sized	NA	TGTGCCAGCAGTTTTTCCTACGACATTACAGAGACCCAGTACTTC	CASSFSYDITETQYF
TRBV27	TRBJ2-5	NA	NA	TGTGCCAGCAGTCGAAGGCGTTTCGAGACCCAGTACTTC	CASSRRRFETQYF
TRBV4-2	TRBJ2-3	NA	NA	TGTGCCAGCAGCCAAGTGGGGGGAGGACCAGATACGCAGTATTTT	CASSQVGGGPDTQYF
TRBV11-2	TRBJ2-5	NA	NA	TGTGCCAGCAGCCCCCCCGGCTTGCGTCGAGAGACCCAGTACTTC	CASSPPGLRRETQYF
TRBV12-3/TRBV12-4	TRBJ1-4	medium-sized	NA	TGTGCCAGCAGTAAAGGGGCTAATGAAAAACTGTTTTTT	CASSKGANEKLFF
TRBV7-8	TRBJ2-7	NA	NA	TGTGCCAGCAGCTTACGGACAGTATACGAGCAGTACTTC	CASSLRTVYEQYF
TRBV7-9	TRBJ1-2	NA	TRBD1	TGTGCCAGCAGCTTAACAGGGGGCCATGGCTACACCTTC	CASSLTGGHGYTF
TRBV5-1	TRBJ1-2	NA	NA	TGCGCCAGCAGCTTGGGCTTGGACAGTGCTAACTATGGCTACACCTTC	CASSLGLDSANYGYTF
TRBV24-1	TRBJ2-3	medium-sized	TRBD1	TGTGCCACCAGTGAACAGGGGCGAAATTTTCCAATGCTACGGATTAGCACAGATACGCAGTATTTT	CATSEQGRNFPMLRISTDTQYF
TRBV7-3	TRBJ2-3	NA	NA	TGTGCCAGCAGCTCGGTAGGGGCAGATACGCAGTATTTT	CASSSVGADTQYF
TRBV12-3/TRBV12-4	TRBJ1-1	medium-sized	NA	TGTGCCAGCAATGGGTTGAACACTGAAGCTTTCTTT	CASNGLNTEAFF
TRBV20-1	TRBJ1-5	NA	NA	TGCAGTGCTGTTTCCGGGAATCAGCCCCAGCATTTT	CSAVSGNQPQHF
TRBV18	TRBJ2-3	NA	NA	TGTGCCAGCTCACCACCTAGAGGAGGGACAGATACGCAGTATTTT	CASSPPRGGTDTQYF
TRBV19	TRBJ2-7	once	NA	TGTGCCAGTAGTGGGGGTGGTTACGAGCAGTACTTC	CASSGGGYEQYF
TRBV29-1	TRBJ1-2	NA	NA	TGCAGCGTTTATCTGAACTATGGCTACACCTTC	CSVYLNYGYTF
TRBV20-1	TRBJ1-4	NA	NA	TGCAGTGCCGGACGTGGGGGCAATGAAAAACTGTTTTTT	CSAGRGGNEKLFF
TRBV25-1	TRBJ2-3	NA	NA	TGTGCCAGCAGTGAATGGGCGGGATTTAGCACAGATACGCAGTATTTT	CASSEWAGFSTDTQYF
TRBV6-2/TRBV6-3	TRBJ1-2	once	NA	TGTGCCAGCAGTCTCCTCGGCAGAGGCTACACCTTC	CASSLLGRGYTF
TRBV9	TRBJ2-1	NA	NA	TGTGCCAGCAGCGTAGAGACAGTCAATGAGCAGTTCTTC	CASSVETVNEQFF
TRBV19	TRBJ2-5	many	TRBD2	TGTGCCAGTAGTATGGTAGCGGGGGGCTCAGAGACCCAGTACTTC	CASSMVAGGSETQYF
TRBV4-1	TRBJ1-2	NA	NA	TGCGCCAGCAGCCAAGATCTGGCCGCGAACTATGGCTACACCTTC	CASSQDLAANYGYTF
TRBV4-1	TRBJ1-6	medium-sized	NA	TGCGCCAGCAGCCGGATCCCAGGGTTCCCGACCTCGGACTATAATTCACCCCTCCACTTT	CASSRIPGFPTSDYNSPLHF
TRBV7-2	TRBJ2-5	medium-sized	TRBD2	TGTGCCAGCACCGGGGAGCGGGGGTTGTGGGAGACCCAGTACTTC	CASTGERGLWETQYF
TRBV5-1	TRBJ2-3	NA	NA	TGCGCCAGCAGCGTTACGGGCTTCTCAGATACGCAGTATTTT	CASSVTGFSDTQYF
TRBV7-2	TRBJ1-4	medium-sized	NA	TGTGCCAGCAGCTCCGGGCTGGGAGTGGGCGAAAAACTGTTTTTT	CASSSGLGVGEKLFF
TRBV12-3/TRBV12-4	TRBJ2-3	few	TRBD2	TGTGCCAGCAGTTTAGCGGGGAGGGGTCCTAGCACAGATACGCAGTATTTT	CASSLAGRGPSTDTQYF
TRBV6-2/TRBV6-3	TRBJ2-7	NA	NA	TGTGCCAGCAGTGACAGTTCCTACGAGCAGTACTTC	CASSDSSYEQYF
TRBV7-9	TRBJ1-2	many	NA	TGTGCCAGCAGCTCGGGGGCTGTGGGAAACTATGGCTACACCTTC	CASSSGAVGNYGYTF